A selection of T cell receptor beta chains follows, all from one sample in a study of vaccination effects on CD4 cells after COVID-19. TCRdb's copy holds only in-frame clones and misses some; the assay was immunoSEQ multiplex PCR. The sample has tens of thousands of clones; 60% to 80% are singletons. These receptors have no identified antigens. This specimen consisted of CD4+ T cells from PBMCs cultured without peptide, obtained before COVID-19 vaccination. The origin of the receptors is a human donor who received a COVID-19 vaccine. Each CDR3 is given with its conserved first and last residue. The D gene is left open where the match is weak. Clone sizes are given selectively: once, few, many, or a class where the clone is expanded.

d_gene: .; v_gene: TRBV29-1; j_gene: TRBJ2-3; abundance: .; CDR3aa: CSVVLEGVGTDTQYF; CDR3nt: TGCAGCGTTGTACTCGAGGGCGTTGGCACAGATACGCAGTATTTT
d_gene: .; v_gene: TRBV19; j_gene: TRBJ1-2; abundance: few; CDR3aa: CASIRDDYGYTF; CDR3nt: TGTGCCAGCATCCGGGACGACTATGGCTACACCTTC
d_gene: TRBD1; v_gene: TRBV2; j_gene: TRBJ1-2; abundance: .; CDR3aa: CASSVLGTGDGYTF; CDR3nt: TGTGCCAGCAGTGTATTAGGGACAGGGGATGGCTACACCTTC
d_gene: .; v_gene: TRBV28; j_gene: TRBJ1-5; abundance: .; CDR3aa: CASSPLWQGGGQPQHF; CDR3nt: TGTGCCAGCAGTCCCCTCTGGCAGGGAGGTGGTCAGCCCCAGCATTTT
d_gene: .; v_gene: TRBV5-1; j_gene: TRBJ2-1; abundance: .; CDR3aa: CASIGIGGLGNEQFF; CDR3nt: TGCGCCAGCATCGGAATAGGGGGTTTGGGCAATGAGCAGTTCTTC
d_gene: .; v_gene: TRBV19; j_gene: TRBJ2-2; abundance: .; CDR3aa: CASSILGAGTGELFF; CDR3nt: TGTGCCAGTAGTATACTCGGAGCCGGAACCGGGGAGCTGTTTTTT
d_gene: .; v_gene: TRBV12-3/TRBV12-4; j_gene: TRBJ1-1; abundance: .; CDR3aa: CASSRRQLEAFF; CDR3nt: TGTGCCAGCAGTAGAAGACAGCTTGAAGCTTTCTTT
d_gene: TRBD1; v_gene: TRBV18; j_gene: TRBJ1-6; abundance: .; CDR3aa: CASGRDRVDSPLHF; CDR3nt: TGTGCCAGCGGGAGGGACAGGGTTGATTCACCCCTCCACTTT
d_gene: .; v_gene: TRBV19; j_gene: TRBJ1-3; abundance: .; CDR3aa: CASSTQTSEGNTIYF; CDR3nt: TGTGCCAGTAGTACACAGACGTCCGAGGGAAACACCATATATTTT
d_gene: .; v_gene: TRBV7-3; j_gene: TRBJ2-3; abundance: once; CDR3aa: CASSRGLTDTQYF; CDR3nt: TGTGCCAGCAGCAGGGGACTCACAGATACGCAGTATTTT
d_gene: TRBD1; v_gene: TRBV6-1; j_gene: TRBJ1-5; abundance: .; CDR3aa: CASRDRTGQGQPQHF; CDR3nt: TGTGCCAGCAGGGATAGGACAGGGCAGGGACAGCCCCAGCATTTT
d_gene: TRBD1; v_gene: TRBV6-5; j_gene: TRBJ1-3; abundance: .; CDR3aa: CASSGDRGGNTIYF; CDR3nt: TGTGCCAGCAGCGGGGACAGGGGTGGAAACACCATATATTTT
d_gene: .; v_gene: TRBV4-3; j_gene: TRBJ1-2; abundance: few; CDR3aa: CASSQDAKGYGYTF; CDR3nt: TGCGCCAGCAGCCAAGATGCCAAGGGCTATGGCTACACCTTC
d_gene: .; v_gene: TRBV7-9; j_gene: TRBJ1-1; abundance: .; CDR3aa: CASSSLLGNTEAFF; CDR3nt: TGTGCCAGCAGCTCCCTTTTGGGTAACACTGAAGCTTTCTTT
d_gene: TRBD1; v_gene: TRBV5-8; j_gene: TRBJ1-5; abundance: .; CDR3aa: CASSPGQISNQPQHF; CDR3nt: TGTGCCAGCAGCCCGGGACAGATTAGCAATCAGCCCCAGCATTTT
d_gene: TRBD2; v_gene: TRBV7-9; j_gene: TRBJ2-3; abundance: .; CDR3aa: CASSLTRGGIDTQYF; CDR3nt: TGTGCCAGCAGCTTAACCCGGGGGGGGATAGATACGCAGTATTTT
d_gene: .; v_gene: TRBV9; j_gene: TRBJ1-3; abundance: .; CDR3aa: CASSVSGSRNSGNTIYF; CDR3nt: TGTGCCAGCAGCGTATCAGGGTCCAGAAACTCTGGAAACACCATATATTTT
d_gene: .; v_gene: TRBV24-1; j_gene: TRBJ2-5; abundance: .; CDR3aa: CATKGAGSKETQYF; CDR3nt: TGTGCCACCAAGGGGGCCGGGAGCAAAGAGACCCAGTACTTC
d_gene: TRBD1; v_gene: TRBV27; j_gene: TRBJ2-2; abundance: .; CDR3aa: CASMGFDRVHISGELFF; CDR3nt: TGTGCCAGCATGGGATTCGACAGGGTACATATCTCCGGGGAGCTGTTTTTT
d_gene: .; v_gene: TRBV5-1; j_gene: TRBJ2-5; abundance: .; CDR3aa: CASSVKETQYF; CDR3nt: TGCGCCAGCAGCGTTAAAGAGACCCAGTACTTC
d_gene: .; v_gene: TRBV7-2; j_gene: TRBJ2-5; abundance: .; CDR3aa: CASSLNRETQYF; CDR3nt: TGTGCCAGCAGCTTGAATCGGGAGACCCAGTACTTC
d_gene: .; v_gene: TRBV3-1/TRBV3-2; j_gene: TRBJ2-3; abundance: few; CDR3aa: CASSQDLRGVEDTQYF; CDR3nt: TGTGCCAGCAGCCAAGATTTACGAGGGGTGGAAGATACGCAGTATTTT
d_gene: .; v_gene: TRBV18; j_gene: TRBJ2-5; abundance: .; CDR3aa: CASSHVDNGVQETQYF; CDR3nt: TGTGCCAGCTCACATGTGGACAATGGAGTCCAAGAGACCCAGTACTTC
d_gene: .; v_gene: TRBV29-1; j_gene: TRBJ1-3; abundance: few; CDR3aa: CSAGQYSGNTIYF; CDR3nt: TGCAGCGCCGGACAGTACTCTGGAAACACCATATATTTT
d_gene: TRBD2; v_gene: TRBV5-1; j_gene: TRBJ2-5; abundance: .; CDR3aa: CASSLVGGGDSAAQYF; CDR3nt: TGCGCCAGCAGCTTGGTTGGCGGGGGTGATTCGGCGGCCCAGTACTTC
d_gene: TRBD1; v_gene: TRBV5-4; j_gene: TRBJ2-4; abundance: .; CDR3aa: CASSLKGQGNIQYF; CDR3nt: TGTGCCAGCAGCTTGAAGGGACAGGGGAACATTCAGTACTTC
d_gene: .; v_gene: TRBV7-2; j_gene: TRBJ1-1; abundance: .; CDR3aa: CASSLYGGWNTEAFF; CDR3nt: TGTGCCAGCAGCTTATATGGGGGGTGGAACACTGAAGCTTTCTTT
d_gene: TRBD2; v_gene: TRBV7-8; j_gene: TRBJ2-4; abundance: .; CDR3aa: CASSSRGGKNIQYF; CDR3nt: TGTGCCAGCAGCTCGAGGGGAGGGAAAAACATTCAGTACTTC
d_gene: .; v_gene: TRBV7-2; j_gene: TRBJ2-5; abundance: .; CDR3aa: CASSLRVGQETQYF; CDR3nt: TGTGCCAGCAGCTTAAGGGTAGGCCAAGAGACCCAGTACTTC
d_gene: .; v_gene: TRBV5-4; j_gene: TRBJ2-5; abundance: .; CDR3aa: CASSLVGALQETQYF; CDR3nt: TGTGCCAGCAGCTTGGTTGGGGCTCTACAAGAGACCCAGTACTTC
d_gene: .; v_gene: TRBV12-3/TRBV12-4; j_gene: TRBJ1-1; abundance: .; CDR3aa: CASTVDPNTEAFF; CDR3nt: TGTGCCAGCACCGTGGACCCAAACACTGAAGCTTTCTTT
d_gene: .; v_gene: TRBV7-2; j_gene: TRBJ2-3; abundance: .; CDR3aa: CASSLAGAGDTQYF; CDR3nt: TGTGCCAGCAGCTTAGCGGGGGCCGGAGATACGCAGTATTTT
d_gene: .; v_gene: TRBV14; j_gene: TRBJ1-3; abundance: few; CDR3aa: CASSHIRGGHSGNTIYF; CDR3nt: TGTGCCAGCAGCCATATTCGGGGGGGCCACTCTGGAAACACCATATATTTT
d_gene: .; v_gene: TRBV5-1; j_gene: TRBJ1-3; abundance: once; CDR3aa: CASSLVPTAGVDTIYF; CDR3nt: TGCGCCAGCAGCTTGGTACCGACTGCGGGGGTAGACACCATATATTTT
d_gene: .; v_gene: TRBV28; j_gene: TRBJ1-2; abundance: .; CDR3aa: CASSPVDRNTYYGYTF; CDR3nt: TGTGCCAGCAGTCCCGTTGACAGAAACACTTATTATGGCTACACCTTC
d_gene: TRBD2; v_gene: TRBV2; j_gene: TRBJ2-4; abundance: once; CDR3aa: CASSLAGEKYF; CDR3nt: TGTGCCAGCAGCCTAGCGGGGGAAAAGTACTTC
d_gene: TRBD1; v_gene: TRBV6-1; j_gene: TRBJ1-4; abundance: .; CDR3aa: CASSEAFATGGPREKLFF; CDR3nt: TGTGCCAGCAGTGAAGCCTTCGCGACAGGGGGCCCCCGGGAAAAACTGTTTTTT
d_gene: .; v_gene: TRBV6-5; j_gene: TRBJ2-3; abundance: .; CDR3aa: CASSYQTSSTDTQYF; CDR3nt: TGTGCCAGCAGTTATCAAACGAGTAGCACAGATACGCAGTATTTT
d_gene: .; v_gene: TRBV6-2/TRBV6-3; j_gene: TRBJ1-1; abundance: .; CDR3aa: CASSYSSMVSEAFF; CDR3nt: TGTGCCAGCAGTTACTCGAGTATGGTCTCTGAAGCTTTCTTT
d_gene: .; v_gene: TRBV2; j_gene: TRBJ1-6; abundance: .; CDR3aa: CASSASAPRTAENSPLHF; CDR3nt: TGTGCCAGCAGTGCATCAGCCCCCCGGACAGCTGAGAATTCACCCCTCCACTTT
d_gene: .; v_gene: TRBV6-1; j_gene: TRBJ1-5; abundance: .; CDR3aa: CASSEARPQHF; CDR3nt: TGTGCCAGCAGTGAAGCGCGGCCCCAGCATTTT
d_gene: TRBD1; v_gene: TRBV19; j_gene: TRBJ1-1; abundance: .; CDR3aa: CASRGRDRPNTEAFF; CDR3nt: TGTGCCAGTAGGGGCCGGGACAGACCGAACACTGAAGCTTTCTTT
d_gene: .; v_gene: TRBV7-2; j_gene: TRBJ1-2; abundance: .; CDR3aa: CASSLRLGTGGYTF; CDR3nt: TGTGCCAGCAGCTTACGCCTGGGGACCGGTGGCTACACCTTC
d_gene: .; v_gene: TRBV19; j_gene: TRBJ2-3; abundance: .; CDR3aa: CASSIGYSTDTQYF; CDR3nt: TGTGCCAGTAGTATTGGGTACAGCACAGATACGCAGTATTTT
d_gene: .; v_gene: TRBV18; j_gene: TRBJ1-5; abundance: .; CDR3aa: CASSPQKGRNQPQHF; CDR3nt: TGTGCCAGCTCACCACAAAAGGGGCGCAATCAGCCCCAGCATTTT
d_gene: .; v_gene: TRBV5-1; j_gene: TRBJ2-3; abundance: .; CDR3aa: CASSREGDTQYF; CDR3nt: TGCGCCAGCAGCCGCGAGGGAGATACGCAGTATTTT
d_gene: .; v_gene: TRBV10-3; j_gene: TRBJ1-2; abundance: few; CDR3aa: CAISAGGNYGYTF; CDR3nt: TGTGCCATCAGTGCTGGGGGTAACTATGGCTACACCTTC
d_gene: TRBD2; v_gene: TRBV6-5; j_gene: TRBJ2-5; abundance: .; CDR3aa: CASIRLAGGPETQYF; CDR3nt: TGTGCCAGCATCAGACTAGCGGGGGGGCCGGAGACCCAGTACTTC
d_gene: .; v_gene: TRBV5-1; j_gene: TRBJ1-4; abundance: .; CDR3aa: CASSRGEGGKLFF; CDR3nt: TGCGCCAGCAGCCGGGGGGAAGGTGGAAAACTGTTTTTT
d_gene: .; v_gene: TRBV9; j_gene: TRBJ1-1; abundance: .; CDR3aa: CASSSTGGNTEAFF; CDR3nt: TGTGCCAGCAGCTCCACCGGCGGGAACACTGAAGCTTTCTTT
d_gene: .; v_gene: TRBV5-1; j_gene: TRBJ2-2; abundance: .; CDR3aa: CASSGHPGNTGELFF; CDR3nt: TGCGCCAGCTCCGGACACCCGGGAAACACCGGGGAGCTGTTTTTT
d_gene: .; v_gene: TRBV5-1; j_gene: TRBJ2-1; abundance: .; CDR3aa: CASSPVLGPNEQFF; CDR3nt: TGCGCCAGCAGCCCTGTGTTAGGGCCAAATGAGCAGTTCTTC
d_gene: TRBD1; v_gene: TRBV5-8; j_gene: TRBJ2-5; abundance: .; CDR3aa: CASPGYRGQETQYF; CDR3nt: TGTGCCAGTCCGGGCTACAGGGGCCAAGAGACCCAGTACTTC
d_gene: .; v_gene: TRBV3-1/TRBV3-2; j_gene: TRBJ1-4; abundance: .; CDR3aa: CASSQIGATHF; CDR3nt: TGTGCCAGCAGCCAAATCGGAGCTACCCACTTT
d_gene: .; v_gene: TRBV18; j_gene: TRBJ1-1; abundance: .; CDR3aa: CASSPASTERRGTEAFF; CDR3nt: TGTGCCAGCTCACCAGCGAGCACGGAACGGCGGGGAACTGAAGCTTTCTTT